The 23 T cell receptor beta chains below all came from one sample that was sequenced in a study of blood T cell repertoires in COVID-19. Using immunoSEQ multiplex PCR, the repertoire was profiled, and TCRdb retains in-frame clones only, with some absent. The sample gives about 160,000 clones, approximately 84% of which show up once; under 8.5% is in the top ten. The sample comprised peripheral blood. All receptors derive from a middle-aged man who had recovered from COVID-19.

The CDR3, as DNA: TGTGCAGTCCACAGGGGGCGCCATGAGACCCAGTACTTC. Amino acid sequence: CAVHRGRHETQYF. The chain employs TRBV6-5 and TRBJ2-5; 9 bases line up with TRBD1. In germline, CDR1 is MNHEY, CDR2 SVGAGI. CDR3 length: 13 amino acids.

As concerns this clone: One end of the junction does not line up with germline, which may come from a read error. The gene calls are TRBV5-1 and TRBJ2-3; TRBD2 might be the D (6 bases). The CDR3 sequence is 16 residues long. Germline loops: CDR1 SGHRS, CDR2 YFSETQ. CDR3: CASRLGLGLTLDTQYF. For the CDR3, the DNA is TGCGCCAGCAGATTGGGTTTGGGACTCACCCTTGATACGCAGTATTTT. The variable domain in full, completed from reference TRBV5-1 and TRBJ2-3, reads KAGVTQTPRYLIKTRGQQVTLSCSPISGHRSVSWYQQTPGQGLQFLFEYFSETQRNKGNFPGRFSGRQFSNSRSEMNVSTLELGDSALYLCASRLGLGLTLDTQYFGPGTRLTVL.

In DNA, the CDR3 is TGTGCCAGCAGCCCCTCCGACAGGCAGGCGCAGCCCCAGCATTTT. Translated: CASSPSDRQAQPQHF. The V and J genes are TRBV28 and TRBJ1-5, with D perhaps matching TRBD1 (6 bases). The germline V gene has CDR1 MDHEN and CDR2 SYDVKM. V was cut by 6 bases and J by 7 bases, with 19 bases left in between. The CDR3 is 15 residues long.

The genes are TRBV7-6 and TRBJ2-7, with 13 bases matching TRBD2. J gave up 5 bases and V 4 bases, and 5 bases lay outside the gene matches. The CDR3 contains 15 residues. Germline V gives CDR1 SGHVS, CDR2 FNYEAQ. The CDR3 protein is CASSWTSGGLDEQYF. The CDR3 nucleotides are TGTGCCAGCAGCTGGACTAGCGGGGGCCTCGACGAGCAGTACTTC.

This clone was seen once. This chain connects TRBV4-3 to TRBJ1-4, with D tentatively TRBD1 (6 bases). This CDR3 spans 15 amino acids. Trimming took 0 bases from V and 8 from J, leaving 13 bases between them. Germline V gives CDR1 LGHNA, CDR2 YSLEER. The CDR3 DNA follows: TGCGCCAGCAGCCAAGATTTACAGGGCTGGGAAAAACTGTTTTTT. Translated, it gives CASSQDLQGWEKLFF.

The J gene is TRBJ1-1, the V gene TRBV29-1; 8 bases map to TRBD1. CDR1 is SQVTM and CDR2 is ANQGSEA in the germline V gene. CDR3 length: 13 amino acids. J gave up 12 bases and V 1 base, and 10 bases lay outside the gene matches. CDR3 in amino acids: CSVEVLTGERSFF. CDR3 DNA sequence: TGCAGCGTTGAAGTACTGACAGGGGAGAGGTCTTTCTTT. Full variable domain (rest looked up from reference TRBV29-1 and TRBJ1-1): SAVISQKPSRDICQRGTSLTIQCQVDSQVTMMFWYRQQPGQSLTLIATANQGSEATYESGFVIDKFPISRPNLTFSTLTVSNMSPEDSSIYLCSVEVLTGERSFFGQGTRLTVV.

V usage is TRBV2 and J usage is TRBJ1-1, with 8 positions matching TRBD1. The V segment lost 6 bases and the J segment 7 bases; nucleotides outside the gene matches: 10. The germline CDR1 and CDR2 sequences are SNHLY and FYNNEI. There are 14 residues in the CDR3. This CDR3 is CASRVDRGQDEAFF. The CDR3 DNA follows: TGTGCCAGCAGGGTAGACAGGGGACAGGATGAAGCTTTCTTT.

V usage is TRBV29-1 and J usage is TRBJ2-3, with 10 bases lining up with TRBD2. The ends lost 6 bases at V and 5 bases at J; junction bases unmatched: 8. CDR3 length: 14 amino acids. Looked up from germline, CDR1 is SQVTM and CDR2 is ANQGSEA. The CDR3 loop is CSVTPSGSIDTQYF. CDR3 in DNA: TGCAGCGTCACCCCTAGCGGGAGTATAGATACGCAGTATTTT.

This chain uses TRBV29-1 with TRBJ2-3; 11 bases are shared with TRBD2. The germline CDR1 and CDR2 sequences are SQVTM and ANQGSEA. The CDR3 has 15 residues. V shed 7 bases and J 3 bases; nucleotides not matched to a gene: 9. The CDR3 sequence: CSGAGLAGGTDTQYF. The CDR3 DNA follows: TGCAGCGGGGCGGGGCTAGCGGGGGGAACAGATACGCAGTATTTT.

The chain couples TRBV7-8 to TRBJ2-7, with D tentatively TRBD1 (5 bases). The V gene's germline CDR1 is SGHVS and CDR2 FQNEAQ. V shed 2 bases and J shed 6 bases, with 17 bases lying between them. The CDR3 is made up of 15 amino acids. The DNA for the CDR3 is TGTGCCAGCAGCTTAATAGCAGGGCAAGCAAGCGAGCAGTACTTC. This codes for CASSLIAGQASEQYF.

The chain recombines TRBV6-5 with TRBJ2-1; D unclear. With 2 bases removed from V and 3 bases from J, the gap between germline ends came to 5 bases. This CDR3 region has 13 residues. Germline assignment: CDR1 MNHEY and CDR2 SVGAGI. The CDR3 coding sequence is TGTGCCAGCAGTTACGCTAACTACAATGAGCAGTTCTTC. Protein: CASSYANYNEQFF.

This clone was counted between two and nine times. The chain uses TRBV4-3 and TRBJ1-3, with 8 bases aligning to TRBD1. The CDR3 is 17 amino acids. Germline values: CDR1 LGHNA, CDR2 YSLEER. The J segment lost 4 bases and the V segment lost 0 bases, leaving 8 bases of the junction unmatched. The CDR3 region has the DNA TGCGCCAGCAGCCAAGAGCCTACAGGGGGGTACGGAAACACCATATATTTT. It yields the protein CASSQEPTGGYGNTIYF.

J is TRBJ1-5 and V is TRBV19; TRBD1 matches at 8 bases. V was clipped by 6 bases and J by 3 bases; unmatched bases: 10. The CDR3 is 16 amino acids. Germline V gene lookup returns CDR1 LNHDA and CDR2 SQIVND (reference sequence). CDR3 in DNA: TGTGCCAGTAGCCCTACGGACAGGGTATTCAATCAGCCCCAGCATTTT. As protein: CASSPTDRVFNQPQHF.

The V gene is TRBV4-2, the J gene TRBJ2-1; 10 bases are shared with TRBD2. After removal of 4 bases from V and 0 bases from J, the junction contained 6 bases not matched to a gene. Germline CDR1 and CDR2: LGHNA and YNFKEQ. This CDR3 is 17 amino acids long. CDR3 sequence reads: CASSPGLAASSYNEQFF. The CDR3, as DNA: TGTGCCAGCAGCCCAGGACTAGCGGCAAGCTCCTACAATGAGCAGTTCTTC.

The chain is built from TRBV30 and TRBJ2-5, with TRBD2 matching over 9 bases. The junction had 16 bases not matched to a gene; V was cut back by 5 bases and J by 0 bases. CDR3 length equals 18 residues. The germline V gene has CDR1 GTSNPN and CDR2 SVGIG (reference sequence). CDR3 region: CAWDGSGSNGLHQETQYF. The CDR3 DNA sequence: TGTGCCTGGGACGGTAGCGGGAGTAATGGTCTGCACCAAGAGACCCAGTACTTC.

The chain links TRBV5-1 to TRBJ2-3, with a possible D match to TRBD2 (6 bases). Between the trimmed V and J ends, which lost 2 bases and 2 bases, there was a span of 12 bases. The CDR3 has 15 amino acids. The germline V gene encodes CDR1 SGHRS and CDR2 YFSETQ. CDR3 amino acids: CASSFRDSVTDTQYF. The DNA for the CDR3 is TGCGCCAGCAGCTTCCGGGACTCCGTCACAGATACGCAGTATTTT.

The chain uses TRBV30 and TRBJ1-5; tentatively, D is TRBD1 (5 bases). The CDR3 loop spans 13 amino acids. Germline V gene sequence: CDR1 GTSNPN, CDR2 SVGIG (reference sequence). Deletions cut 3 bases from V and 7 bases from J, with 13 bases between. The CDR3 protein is CAWRGGSGQPQHF. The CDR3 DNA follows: TGTGCCTGGAGGGGGGGGAGTGGGCAGCCCCAGCATTTT.

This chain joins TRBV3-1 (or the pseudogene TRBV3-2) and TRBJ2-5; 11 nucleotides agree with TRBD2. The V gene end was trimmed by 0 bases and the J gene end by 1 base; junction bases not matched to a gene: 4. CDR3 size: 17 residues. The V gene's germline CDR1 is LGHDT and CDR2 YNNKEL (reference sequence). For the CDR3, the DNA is TGTGCCAGCAGCCAAGAACGGCTAGCGGGGGGCCAAGAGACCCAGTACTTC. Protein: CASSQERLAGGQETQYF.

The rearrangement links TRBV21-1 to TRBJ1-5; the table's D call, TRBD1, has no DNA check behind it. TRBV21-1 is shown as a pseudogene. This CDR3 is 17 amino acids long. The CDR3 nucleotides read TGTGCCAGCAGCAAATTGACAAGCTCGAATAGCAATCAGCCCCAGCATTTT. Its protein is CASSKLTSSNSNQPQHF.

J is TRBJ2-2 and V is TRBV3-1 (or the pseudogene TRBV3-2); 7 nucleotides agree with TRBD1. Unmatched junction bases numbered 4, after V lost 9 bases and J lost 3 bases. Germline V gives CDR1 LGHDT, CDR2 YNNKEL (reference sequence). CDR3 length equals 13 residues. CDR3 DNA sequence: TGTGCCAGTCGGGACAGCGACACCGGGGAGCTGTTTTTT. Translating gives CASRDSDTGELFF.

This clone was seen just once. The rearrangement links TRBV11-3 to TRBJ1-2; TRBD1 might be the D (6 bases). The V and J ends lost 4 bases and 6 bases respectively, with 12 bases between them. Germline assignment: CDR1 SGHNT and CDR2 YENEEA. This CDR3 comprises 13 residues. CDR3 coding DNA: TGTGCCAGCAGCTCCCCAGGGGCGGATGGCTACACCTTC. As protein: CASSSPGADGYTF.

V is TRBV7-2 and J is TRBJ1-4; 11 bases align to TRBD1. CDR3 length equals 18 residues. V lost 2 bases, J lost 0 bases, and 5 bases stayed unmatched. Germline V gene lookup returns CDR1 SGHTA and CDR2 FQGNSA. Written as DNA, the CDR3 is TGTGCCAGCAGCTTACTGGGACAGGGGGTAGCAACTAATGAAAAACTGTTTTTT. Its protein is CASSLLGQGVATNEKLFF.

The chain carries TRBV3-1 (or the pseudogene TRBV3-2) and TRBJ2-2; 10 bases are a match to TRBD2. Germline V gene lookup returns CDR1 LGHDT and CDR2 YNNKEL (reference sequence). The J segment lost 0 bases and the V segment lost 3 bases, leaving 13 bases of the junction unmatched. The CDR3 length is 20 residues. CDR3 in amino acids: CASSQTSATAGGPNTGELFF. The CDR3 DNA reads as TGTGCCAGCAGCCAGACCTCTGCGACAGCGGGGGGGCCGAACACCGGGGAGCTGTTTTTT.